This is a list of T cell receptor beta chains from one sample in a study of blood T cell repertoires in COVID-19. Clones were sequenced by immunoSEQ multiplex PCR, and TCRdb holds only the in-frame ones, with some missing. The table lists 110,000 or so clones, roughly 91% of them singletons. The source material was peripheral blood. These receptor sequences come from a human donor with acute or convalescent COVID-19. The donor label of this sample is uncertain. Each CDR3 is given with its conserved first and last residue. A D gene is named only where the DNA matches it firmly. Clone sizes are given selectively: once, few, many, or a class where the clone is expanded.

TRBV6-5	TRBJ1-2	NA	NA	TGTGCCAGCAGTTACTCGGGGGCTTCCAAACCCTATGGCTACACCTTC	CASSYSGASKPYGYTF
TRBV3-1/TRBV3-2	TRBJ2-3	NA	NA	TGTGCCAGCAGCCAAGAAGGAGGGGGGGCGTATACGCAGTATTTT	CASSQEGGGAYTQYF
TRBV6-5	TRBJ1-6	NA	TRBD1	TGTGCCACTCAACAGGGGAACTCACCCCTCCACTTT	CATQQGNSPLHF
TRBV27	TRBJ2-7	few	TRBD1	TGTGCCAGCAGTTTATCCCCTCTCGGACAGGCGCTCTCCTACGAGCAGTACTTC	CASSLSPLGQALSYEQYF
TRBV4-2	TRBJ1-2	NA	TRBD1	TGTGCCAGCAGCCAGGAGGAATCCGGGACAGGGATCTATGGCTACACCTTC	CASSQEESGTGIYGYTF
TRBV5-6	TRBJ2-7	once	NA	TGTGCCAGCAGCTTGGGCACTAACCAGTACTTC	CASSLGTNQYF
TRBV9	TRBJ2-2	many	TRBD1	TGTGCCAGCAGCGTAGGGGAGCCCAGACAGGGTGGGACCGGGGAGCTGTTTTTT	CASSVGEPRQGGTGELFF
TRBV5-1	TRBJ1-4	NA	TRBD1	TGCGCCAGCAGCTCCGGACAGGGAAAGGAAAAACTGTTTTTT	CASSSGQGKEKLFF
TRBV6-6	TRBJ1-1	NA	NA	TGTGCCAGCAGTTTCGTTTTTGTGAACACTGAAGCTTTCTTT	CASSFVFVNTEAFF
TRBV9	TRBJ2-5	NA	NA	TGTGCCAGCAGCGTCACTAGCTCTCAAGAGACCCAGTACTTC	CASSVTSSQETQYF
TRBV7-9	TRBJ2-1	NA	NA	TGTGCCAGCAGCTTAGGGAGTAATACAGGGTTAAATGAGCAGTTCTTC	CASSLGSNTGLNEQFF
TRBV18	TRBJ1-5	NA	NA	TGTGCCAGCTCCCAAAACTCAGGGGAGAATCAGCCCCAGCATTTT	CASSQNSGENQPQHF
TRBV5-4	TRBJ1-1	NA	NA	TGTGCCAGCAGCTTTTTCTCGAACACTGAAGCTTTCTTT	CASSFFSNTEAFF
TRBV19	TRBJ1-5	NA	NA	TGTGCCAGTACCCCGGGGGGGCCTATTAGCAATCAGCCCCAGCATTTT	CASTPGGPISNQPQHF